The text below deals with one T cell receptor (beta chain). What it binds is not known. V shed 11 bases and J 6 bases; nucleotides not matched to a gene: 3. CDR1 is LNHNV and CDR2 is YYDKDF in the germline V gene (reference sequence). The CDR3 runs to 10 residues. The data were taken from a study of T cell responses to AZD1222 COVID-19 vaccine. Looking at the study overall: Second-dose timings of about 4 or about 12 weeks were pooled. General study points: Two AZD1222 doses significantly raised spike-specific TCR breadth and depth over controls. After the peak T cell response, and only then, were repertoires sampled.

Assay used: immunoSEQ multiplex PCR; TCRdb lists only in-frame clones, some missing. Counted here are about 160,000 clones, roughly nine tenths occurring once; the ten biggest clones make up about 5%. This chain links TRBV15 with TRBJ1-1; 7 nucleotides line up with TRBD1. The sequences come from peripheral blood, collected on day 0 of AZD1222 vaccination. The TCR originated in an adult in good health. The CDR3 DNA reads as TGTGCCGCAGGGGGTCCTGAAGCTTTCTTT. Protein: CAAGGPEAFF.